Listed below are T cell receptor beta chains from one sample, sequenced in a study of T cells after yellow fever vaccination. TCRdb reanalysed the 5' RACE reads using MiXCR and keeps one entry per CDR3 protein. Of over 100,000 distinct CDR3 sequences listed, 8.4% are singletons. The material sequenced was CD8+ T cells sorted from PBMCs, taken 45 days after the yellow fever booster vaccination. Receptor source: a man younger than 45 who received the YFV17D yellow fever vaccine. The CDR3 runs from the conserved cysteine through the conserved F or W.

V: TRBV14; J: TRBJ2-3; CDR3: CASKGSTQYF
V: TRBV11-2; J: TRBJ2-3; CDR3: CASSPTRTDTQYF
V: TRBV7-2; J: TRBJ1-5; CDR3: CASSLFLSGNQPQHF
V: TRBV6-5; J: TRBJ1-2; CDR3: CASSYSRDYGYTF
V: TRBV6-2/TRBV6-3; J: TRBJ2-5; CDR3: CASSLRTALGETQYF
V: TRBV4-3; J: TRBJ2-1; CDR3: CASSHLAGEVYNEQFF
V: TRBV27; J: TRBJ2-2; CDR3: CASTGQGIGNNGELFF
V: TRBV27; J: TRBJ2-7; CDR3: CASSEGLAGGPEEQYF
V: TRBV7-9; J: TRBJ1-1; CDR3: CASSSPEGGDVWPEAFF
V: TRBV29-1; J: TRBJ2-7; CDR3: CSGGEDEQYF
V: TRBV7-9; J: TRBJ1-1; CDR3: CASSSPHTGIPEAFF
V: TRBV16; J: TRBJ2-7; CDR3: CASSQSEGQFSYELYF
V: TRBV12-3/TRBV12-4; J: TRBJ2-7; CDR3: CASSPSGGRASYEQYF
V: TRBV4-2; J: TRBJ2-5; CDR3: CASSQESAGVETQYF
V: TRBV7-2; J: TRBJ2-7; CDR3: CASSLAFVEQYF
V: TRBV7-7; J: TRBJ2-7; CDR3: CASSPGTELSYEQYF
V: TRBV6-5; J: TRBJ1-5; CDR3: CASRPQAQQPQHF
V: TRBV29-1; J: TRBJ2-7; CDR3: CSVETGSYEQYF
V: TRBV29-1; J: TRBJ2-3; CDR3: CSVEHPLPIRTQSTDTQYF
V: TRBV19; J: TRBJ1-6; CDR3: CASLATGTGNSPLHF
V: TRBV20-1; J: TRBJ2-5; CDR3: CSARDWAGGRETQYF
V: TRBV12-3/TRBV12-4; J: TRBJ2-1; CDR3: CASTRLGGALDEQFF
V: TRBV7-9; J: TRBJ2-6; CDR3: CASSMDSGANVLTF
V: TRBV12-3/TRBV12-4; J: TRBJ2-7; CDR3: CASSSGTSAHSYEQYF
V: TRBV7-6; J: TRBJ2-5; CDR3: CASSLVPIRGIGGGYQETQYF
V: TRBV25-1; J: TRBJ2-3; CDR3: CASSESGRGVGTDTQYF
V: TRBV11-2; J: TRBJ2-4; CDR3: CASSLGPGPQDIQYF
V: TRBV15; J: TRBJ2-1; CDR3: CATSRADSGNEQFF
V: TRBV12-3/TRBV12-4; J: TRBJ1-1; CDR3: CASSLDYVMNTEAFF
V: TRBV15; J: TRBJ2-5; CDR3: CATSRERVDLTSGEAGTQYF
V: TRBV20-1; J: TRBJ2-7; CDR3: CSASPRGHYEQYF
V: TRBV6-2/TRBV6-3; J: TRBJ2-7; CDR3: CASSYLYEQYF
V: TRBV29-1; J: TRBJ2-5; CDR3: CSVAGNLAGQIGETQYF
V: TRBV2; J: TRBJ2-7; CDR3: CASSDVIGEYYEQYF
V: TRBV7-9; J: TRBJ2-1; CDR3: CASSLAGMHEQFF
V: TRBV6-5; J: TRBJ1-4; CDR3: CATRQFTEKLFF
V: TRBV12-3/TRBV12-4; J: TRBJ2-4; CDR3: CASSFGRAGIQYF
V: TRBV29-1; J: TRBJ2-7; CDR3: CSVDLLGSEQYF
V: TRBV6-5; J: TRBJ2-6; CDR3: CASRTGANVLTF
V: TRBV28; J: TRBJ2-7; CDR3: CASSLGQLRAYEQYF
V: TRBV10-2; J: TRBJ2-1; CDR3: CASRIAGTSGEQFF